This T cell receptor beta chain comes out of a study of cytomegalovirus exposure and HLA in healthy donors. Study-level results: According to a later analysis, donors in an Asian-associated ancestry cluster reportedly had fewer N-insertions than the roughly 640-donor mean.

Amplification used 60 Vbeta primers and 13 Jbeta primers. Only in-frame clones appear in the TCRdb table, and some are missing; sequencing was by immunoSEQ multiplex PCR. Found here are about 99,000 clones, 70% to 80% of them singletons; the top ten hold about 3.3%. With regard to this clone: Its specificity is not known.

The sequence was collected from a man aged 40-49 years in good health and CMV-seronegative. Sequences were obtained from PBMCs.

CDR3 sequence (DNA): TGTGCCAGCAGGGGGGCCCAGACGGGCGGGGGCTACGAGCAGTACTTC. The encoded protein is CASRGAQTGGGYEQYF. The rearrangement joins TRBV6-6 to TRBJ2-7, with a possible D match to TRBD2 (7 bases). The CDR3 runs to 16 residues. Germline V gene data show CDR1 as MNHNY and CDR2 as SVGAGI (reference sequence). The V gene lost 6 bases and the J gene lost 3 bases, with 21 bases spanning the gap.